The source of this TCR beta chain is a study of PD-1 blockade in classical Hodgkin lymphoma. Profiling relied on immunoSEQ multiplex PCR, and the TCRdb table lists in-frame clones only, not all of them. The sample has 55,000 to 80,000 clones; approximately 88% are singletons. With no exception, relapse followed autologous stem cell transplantation in all patients, and brentuximab vedotin exposure varied. CDR1 is SGHTA, CDR2 FQGNSA, per germline. The CDR3 totals 16 residues. The germline V and J ends were trimmed by 1 base and 6 bases, with 15 bases remaining between them. The receptor's source is a human donor with classical Hodgkin lymphoma. Sequenced here: peripheral blood mononuclear cells (PBMCs), sampled at baseline. The rearrangement links TRBV7-2 to TRBJ2-2; no firm D call. The DNA of the CDR3 is TGTGCCAGCAGCTTAGGGCAATGGGGAAGAGCCGGGGAGCTGTTTTTT. Encoded protein: CASSLGQWGRAGELFF.